The 19 T cell receptor beta chains below come from one sample, sequenced in a study of blood T cell repertoires in COVID-19. TCRdb's copy holds only in-frame clones and misses some; the assay was immunoSEQ multiplex PCR. The data show 90,000 to 100,000 clones, 80% to 90% seen once. Sequencing was done on a sample of peripheral blood. All receptors derive from a man older than 75 with acute or convalescent COVID-19.

The rearrangement joins TRBV7-2 to TRBJ1-3; D call uncertain. Between the trimmed V and J ends, which lost 2 bases and 0 bases, there was a span of 14 bases. Germline V gene lookup returns CDR1 SGHTA and CDR2 FQGNSA. The CDR3 spans 17 residues. In DNA, the CDR3 is TGTGCCAGCAGCTTACTGGGCAGGTCAAACTCTGGAAACACCATATATTTT. Residues: CASSLLGRSNSGNTIYF.

J is TRBJ1-2 and V is TRBV3-1 (or the pseudogene TRBV3-2); D might be TRBD1 (6 bases). The CDR3 contains 14 residues. V was pared by 4 bases and J by 8 bases, with 17 bases between. CDR1 and CDR2 (germline): LGHDT, YNNKEL (reference sequence). In DNA, the CDR3 is TGTGCCAGCAGCCCACAATGGGACACAAAAGGCTACACCTTC. Translating it yields CASSPQWDTKGYTF.

The chain employs TRBV18 and TRBJ2-5; perhaps TRBD1 as D (6 bases). Germline loops: CDR1 KGHSH, CDR2 LQKENI. The germline V and J ends were trimmed by 10 bases and 5 bases, with 14 bases remaining between them. The CDR3 is 12 residues long. The CDR3 DNA reads as TGTGCCACCCAGGGGCAGGGCGAGACCCAGTACTTC. It encodes CATQGQGETQYF.

This chain connects TRBV28 to TRBJ2-1, with 11 bases fitting TRBD2. The junction had 17 bases not matched to a gene; V was cut back by 8 bases and J by 11 bases. Germline V gene data show CDR1 as MDHEN and CDR2 as SYDVKM. The CDR3 spans 16 residues. The CDR3 reads CASSLAGGRFNEKQFF. DNA of the CDR3: TGTGCCAGCTCCTTAGCGGGAGGGAGATTCAATGAAAAGCAGTTCTTC.

This clone came up once. The gene calls are TRBV5-1 and TRBJ2-7, with 9 positions matching TRBD1. Losses at the gene ends were 1 base for V and 2 bases for J; bases not matched to a gene: 19. CDR3 length: 20 residues. The V gene's germline CDR1 is SGHRS and CDR2 YFSETQ. CDR3 region: CASSLSGQGKLAALTYEQYF. As DNA, the CDR3 is TGCGCCAGCAGCTTGTCCGGACAGGGGAAATTAGCGGCCCTCACCTACGAGCAGTACTTC. Combining the CDR3 with reference TRBV5-1 and TRBJ2-7 gives the whole variable domain KAGVTQTPRYLIKTRGQQVTLSCSPISGHRSVSWYQQTPGQGLQFLFEYFSETQRNKGNFPGRFSGRQFSNSRSEMNVSTLELGDSALYLCASSLSGQGKLAALTYEQYFGPGTRLTVT.

This clone was seen more than once but under ten times. This chain uses TRBV4-3 with TRBJ1-4; D uncertain. Germline V gene sequence: CDR1 LGHNA, CDR2 YSLEER. The CDR3 has 15 residues. The V end was cut by 0 bases, the J end by 7 bases, with 12 bases between. The CDR3 sequence is CASSQDRVSGEKLFF. CDR3 DNA: TGCGCCAGCAGCCAAGATCGGGTTTCGGGTGAAAAACTGTTTTTT.

A single count supports this clone. The V call is TRBV20-1, the J call TRBJ2-7; unclear D gene. The CDR3 extends over 11 amino acids. The germline gives CDR1 DFQATT, CDR2 SNEGSKA (reference sequence). Trimming pared 2 bases from V and 4 bases from J, leaving 6 bases between. CDR3 sequence (DNA): TGCAGTGCTAGATTCGGGTACGAGCAGTACTTC. Protein product: CSARFGYEQYF.

The rearrangement links TRBV24-1 to TRBJ2-3, with TRBD2 matching 11 bases. This CDR3 has 16 amino acids. Germline trimming cut 6 bases from V and 2 bases from J; bases unmatched to any gene: 6. CDR1 and CDR2 from the germline V gene are KGHDR and SFDVKD. CDR3 DNA sequence: TGTGCCACCAGTTGGCCTAGCGGGAGGCCCACAGATACGCAGTATTTT. The encoded protein is CATSWPSGRPTDTQYF.

The chain joins TRBV7-6 to TRBJ2-1; a weak D match, TRBD2 (7 bases). The CDR3 covers 13 residues. Germline V gene data show CDR1 as SGHVS and CDR2 as FNYEAQ. Trimming stripped 5 bases from V and 6 bases from J, with 11 bases between. CDR3 sequence: CASSRRGGNEQFF. The CDR3 coding sequence is TGTGCCAGCAGCCGGAGGGGGGGCAATGAGCAGTTCTTC.

The CDR3 bases are TGTGCCAGCAGCGCACAGGGCAGTCCTAATGAAAAACTGTTTTTT. Protein product: CASSAQGSPNEKLFF. V is TRBV28 and J is TRBJ1-4, with a possible D match to TRBD1 (6 bases). The CDR3 contains 15 residues. V was trimmed by 6 bases and J by 3 bases, leaving 14 bases between them. Germline assignment: CDR1 MDHEN and CDR2 SYDVKM.

The V call is TRBV7-9, the J call TRBJ2-1; possible D gene TRBD2, 6 bases. This CDR3 has 15 residues. Trimming removed 5 bases from V and 6 bases from J, with 17 bases in between. CDR1 SEHNR and CDR2 FQNEAQ come from the germline V gene (reference sequence). CDR3 protein: CASSAKGGVGNEQFF. The CDR3 nucleotides read TGTGCCAGCAGCGCCAAAGGAGGGGTGGGCAATGAGCAGTTCTTC.

This clone was counted a single time. The rearrangement links TRBV18 to TRBJ2-1; D perhaps matches TRBD2 (5 bases). The V end lost 8 bases, the J end lost 5 bases, and 13 bases lay between the germline ends. The length of the CDR3 is 13 residues. In germline, CDR1 is KGHSH, CDR2 LQKENI. The CDR3 coding sequence is TGTGCCAGCCAGATTAGCGCTAACAATGAGCAGTTCTTC. It is translated as CASQISANNEQFF.

The V call is TRBV28, the J call TRBJ2-3, with 11 positions matching TRBD1. Germline assignment: CDR1 MDHEN and CDR2 SYDVKM. After removal of 6 bases from V and 5 bases from J, the junction contained 7 bases not matched to a gene. The CDR3 spans 15 residues. CDR3 region: CASSSGQGGQDTQYF. The CDR3 region has the DNA TGTGCCAGCAGCTCGGGACAGGGGGGTCAAGATACGCAGTATTTT.

The chain uses TRBV20-1 and TRBJ2-1; D unclear. The V end lost 3 bases, the J end lost 13 bases, and 13 bases lay between the germline ends. The CDR3 is 11 amino acids. Germline-derived CDR1 and CDR2 are DFQATT and SNEGSKA (reference sequence). CDR3 amino acids: CSASTSNSQFF. The CDR3 DNA sequence: TGCAGTGCTAGCACTTCCAATTCTCAGTTCTTC.

This chain uses TRBV5-1 with TRBJ2-3; 7 nucleotides line up with TRBD2. In germline, CDR1 is SGHRS, CDR2 YFSETQ. This CDR3 is 14 amino acids long. The junction had 4 bases not matched to a gene; V was cut back by 4 bases and J by 2 bases. The CDR3 loop reads CASSGGGNTDTQYF. CDR3 nucleotides: TGCGCCAGCAGCGGCGGGGGAAACACAGATACGCAGTATTTT.

The chain employs TRBV2 and TRBJ1-6, with 7 nucleotides matching TRBD1. Germline values: CDR1 SNHLY, CDR2 FYNNEI. The CDR3 covers 14 residues. Losses at the gene ends were 3 bases for V and 7 bases for J; bases not matched to a gene: 3. CDR3 nucleotide sequence: TGTGCCAGCAGTGACAGGGGGGCGAATTCACCCCTCCACTTT. Encoded protein: CASSDRGANSPLHF. Full variable domain (outside the CDR3, taken from reference TRBV2 and TRBJ1-6): EPEVTQTPSHQVTQMGQEVILRCVPISNHLYFYWYRQILGQKVEFLVSFYNNEISEKSEIFDDQFSVERPDGSNFTLKIRSTKLEDSAMYFCASSDRGANSPLHFGNGTRLTVT.

The chain has TRBV29-1 and TRBJ2-3, with TRBD2 matching 14 bases. CDR1 is SQVTM, CDR2 ANQGSEA, per germline. There are 17 residues in the CDR3. V trimming: 4 bases; J trimming: 9 bases; junction bases outside the gene matches: 15. CDR3 nucleotide sequence: TGCAGCGTTGGATTAACAGCGGGGACTAGCGGGAGAAGCACGCAGTATTTT. Translation: CSVGLTAGTSGRSTQYF.

The chain is built from TRBV19 and TRBJ2-4; TRBD1 aligns across 7 bases. The length of the CDR3 is 16 residues. Germline V gene sequence: CDR1 LNHDA, CDR2 SQIVND (reference sequence). The V segment lost 6 bases and the J segment 4 bases; nucleotides outside the gene matches: 12. Here the CDR3 DNA reads TGTGCCAGTAGCTTCAGAACAGGGGAAGGTAAAAACATTCAGTACTTC. It encodes CASSFRTGEGKNIQYF. Full variable domain (remainder filled in from reference TRBV19 and TRBJ2-4): DGGITQSPKYLFRKEGQNVTLSCEQNLNHDAMYWYRQDPGQGLRLIYYSQIVNDFQKGDIAEGYSVSREKKESFPLTVTSAQKNPTAFYLCASSFRTGEGKNIQYFGAGTRLSVL.

The chain couples TRBV5-6 to TRBJ2-1; D gene ambiguous. In germline, CDR1 is SGHDT, CDR2 YYEEEE. The CDR3 runs to 15 residues. V shed 4 bases and J shed 0 bases, with 11 bases lying between them. The CDR3 is CASSLRRTSYNEQFF. In DNA, the CDR3 is TGTGCCAGCAGCCTGCGGCGCACCTCCTACAATGAGCAGTTCTTC.